This TCR beta chain stems from a study of shared clonotypes between healthy human individuals. Only in-frame clones appear in the TCRdb table, and some are missing; sequencing was by immunoSEQ multiplex PCR. Seen here are around 690,000 clones, roughly 91% observed once, and the top ten hold 30% to 35%. The ends were cut back, 0 bases at V and 3 bases at J, with 11 bases in the middle. Looked up from germline, CDR1 is LNHNV and CDR2 is YYDKDF (reference sequence). The CDR3 covers 15 residues. The chain couples TRBV15 to TRBJ1-2, with a tentative D call TRBD1 (5 bases). Sequencing was done on a sample of memory CD8+ T cells from PBMCs. The subset is: CD45RO+ cells pooled with CCR7-negative TemRA cells. The TCR sequence derives from a man younger than 35 in good health. Some clones in this sample may be carry-over from other donors' samples. The CDR3 coding sequence is TGTGCCACCAGCAGAGATAGCCGGGGGGACTATGGCTACACCTTC. This encodes CATSRDSRGDYGYTF.